These T cell receptor beta chains were read from a single sample in a study of memory CD4+ T cells and cytomegalovirus serostatus. Measured with immunoSEQ multiplex PCR; TCRdb has only the in-frame clones, and not every one. In the table there are 75,000 to 90,000 clones, around 80% of which are singletons. The sequenced sample was memory CD4+ T cells from blood. The receptors originated from an adult in good health and CMV-seronegative. CDR3s include the opening cysteine and the closing phenylalanine or tryptophan. Fields, in order: CDR3 DNA, CDR3 protein, clone size, J gene, D gene, V gene. D genes are given only for firm matches. Rows may omit the clone size; those that give it use once, few, many or a size class.

TGTGCCAGTAGTGATAGGGGGAGTAGGGGCAATCAGCCCCAGCATTTT CASSDRGSRGNQPQHF NA TRBJ1-5 NA TRBV19
TGTGCCAGCAGCCCCGGACAGGGGAATCAGCCCCAGCATTTT CASSPGQGNQPQHF NA TRBJ1-5 TRBD1 TRBV7-2
TGTGCCAGCAGTGACGGACAGGGACACACTGAAGCTTTCTTT CASSDGQGHTEAFF NA TRBJ1-1 TRBD1 TRBV6-1
TGTGCCAGCAGTGAAAGCGGGGGAAGTAGACAGCCCCAGCATTTT CASSESGGSRQPQHF NA TRBJ1-5 NA TRBV2
TGTGCCAGCAGAAGGGGCGATGGCTACACCTTC CASRRGDGYTF NA TRBJ1-2 NA TRBV6-5
TGTGCCAAACAGACCGGGACAGGGAGGCGGGAGCTGTTTTTT CAKQTGTGRRELFF NA TRBJ2-2 TRBD1 TRBV2
TGTGCCAGCAGCCCACATTCCGGGGAGCTGTTTTTT CASSPHSGELFF NA TRBJ2-2 NA TRBV5-7
TGTGCCAGCAGCTTTCGGCGAAGTACAAGCAATCAGCCCCAGCATTTT CASSFRRSTSNQPQHF NA TRBJ1-5 NA TRBV7-8
TGTGCCAGCAGTTACTCGTCAGTTTACAATGAGCAGTTCTTC CASSYSSVYNEQFF NA TRBJ2-1 NA TRBV6-6
TGTGCCAGCAGCTTGGAAGGGTCCTACTCTGGAAACACCATATATTTT CASSLEGSYSGNTIYF NA TRBJ1-3 NA TRBV5-4
TGTGCCAGCAGCTTTGCGGGGGAAGAGACCCAGTACTTC CASSFAGEETQYF once TRBJ2-5 TRBD2 TRBV7-2
TGTGCCAGCAGCTTGGGCCTAGCGGGGGGTCAAGAGACCCAGTACTTC CASSLGLAGGQETQYF NA TRBJ2-5 TRBD2 TRBV11-2
TGTGCCAGCAGCTTGGCAGGAGTCTACGAGCAGTACTTC CASSLAGVYEQYF NA TRBJ2-7 NA TRBV5-6
TGCAGCGTTGAACTCCTTCTACCTGAAGCTTTCTTT CSVELLLPEAFF NA TRBJ1-1 NA TRBV29-1
TGCGCCAGCAGCTTGAGTTCGGCTGTCACTGAAGCTTTCTTT CASSLSSAVTEAFF NA TRBJ1-1 NA TRBV5-1
TGCGCCAGCAGCTACGGGGACAGGGTCTATGAAAAACTGTTTTTT CASSYGDRVYEKLFF NA TRBJ1-4 TRBD1 TRBV5-1
TGTGCCAGCAGCTTACAGCAGGACACTGAAGCTTTCTTT CASSLQQDTEAFF NA TRBJ1-1 NA TRBV7-3
TGCGCCAGCAGCCAACCTGACTCACTAGCGGGGGGGAGGGGTGAGCAGTTCTTC CASSQPDSLAGGRGEQFF NA TRBJ2-1 TRBD2 TRBV4-1
TGTGCCAGCAAGGCAGGGACCTACGAGCAGTACTTC CASKAGTYEQYF NA TRBJ2-7 NA TRBV2
TGCAGCGTTGACGGGGCAGACGAGCAGTACTTC CSVDGADEQYF NA TRBJ2-7 NA TRBV29-1
TGTGCCATCAGTGGGACAGGGGGCAATCAGCCCCAGCATTTT CAISGTGGNQPQHF NA TRBJ1-5 TRBD1 TRBV10-3
TGTGCCATCAGTACGCCTGCCAGGGGACCCGAGCAGTACTTC CAISTPARGPEQYF NA TRBJ2-7 NA TRBV10-3
TGCGCCAGCAGCCAGGGAGAGGTTCGAGACACCATATATTTT CASSQGEVRDTIYF NA TRBJ1-3 NA TRBV5-1
TGCGCCAGCAGCTTGAGCTCTAACTATGGCTACACCTTC CASSLSSNYGYTF NA TRBJ1-2 NA TRBV5-1
TGTGCCAGCAGCCAGAGCGGGGGGGAGACCGGGGAGCTGTTTTTT CASSQSGGETGELFF NA TRBJ2-2 TRBD2 TRBV11-2
TGTGCCAGCAGTGGCACGGGGGGGCCAGGCATTCAGTACTTC CASSGTGGPGIQYF NA TRBJ2-4 TRBD2 TRBV27
TGTGCCAGTAGTACTCTCCAGGGTACTAATGAAAAACTGTTTTTT CASSTLQGTNEKLFF NA TRBJ1-4 NA TRBV19